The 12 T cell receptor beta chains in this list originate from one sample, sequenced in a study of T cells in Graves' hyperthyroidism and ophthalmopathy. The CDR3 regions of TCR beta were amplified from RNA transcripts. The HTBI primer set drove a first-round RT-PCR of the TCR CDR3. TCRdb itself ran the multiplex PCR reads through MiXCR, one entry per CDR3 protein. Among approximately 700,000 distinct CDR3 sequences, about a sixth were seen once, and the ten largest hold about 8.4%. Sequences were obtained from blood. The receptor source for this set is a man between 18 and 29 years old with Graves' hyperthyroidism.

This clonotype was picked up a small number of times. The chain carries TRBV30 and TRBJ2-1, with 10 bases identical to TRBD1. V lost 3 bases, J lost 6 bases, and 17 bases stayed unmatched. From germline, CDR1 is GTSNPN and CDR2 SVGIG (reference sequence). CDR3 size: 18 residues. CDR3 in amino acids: CAWSSDFIRTGGGNEQFF. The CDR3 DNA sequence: TGTGCCTGGAGCAGTGATTTTATTAGGACAGGGGGTGGCAATGAGCAGTTCTTC.

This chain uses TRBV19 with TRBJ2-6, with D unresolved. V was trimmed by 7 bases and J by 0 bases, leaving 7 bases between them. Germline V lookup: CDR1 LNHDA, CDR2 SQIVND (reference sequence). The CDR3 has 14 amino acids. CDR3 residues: CASTPLSGANVLTF. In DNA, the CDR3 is TGTGCCAGTACTCCACTCTCTGGGGCCAACGTCCTGACTTTC.

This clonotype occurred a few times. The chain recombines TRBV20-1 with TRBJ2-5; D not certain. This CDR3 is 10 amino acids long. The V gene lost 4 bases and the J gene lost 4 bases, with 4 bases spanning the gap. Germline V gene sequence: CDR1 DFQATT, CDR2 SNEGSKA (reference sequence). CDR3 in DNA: TGCAGTGCTACCTCAGAGACCCAGTACTTC. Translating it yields CSATSETQYF.

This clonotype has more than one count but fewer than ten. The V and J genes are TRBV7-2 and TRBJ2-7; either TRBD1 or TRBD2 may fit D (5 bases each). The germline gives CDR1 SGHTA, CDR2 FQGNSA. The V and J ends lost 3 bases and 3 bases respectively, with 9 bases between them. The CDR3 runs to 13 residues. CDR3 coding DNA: TGTGCCAGCAGCTTTGGGACGGTCTACGAGCAGTACTTC. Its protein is CASSFGTVYEQYF.

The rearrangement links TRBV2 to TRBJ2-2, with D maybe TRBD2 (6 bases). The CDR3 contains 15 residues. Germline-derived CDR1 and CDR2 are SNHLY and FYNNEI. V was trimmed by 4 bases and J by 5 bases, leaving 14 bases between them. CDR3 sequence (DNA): TGTGCCAGCAGTGCATTGACGGGAGTTACCGGGGAGCTGTTTTTT. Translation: CASSALTGVTGELFF.

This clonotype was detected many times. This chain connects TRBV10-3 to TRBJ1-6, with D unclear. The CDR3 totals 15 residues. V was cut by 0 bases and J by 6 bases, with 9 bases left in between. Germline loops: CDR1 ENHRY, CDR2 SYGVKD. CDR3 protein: CAISESERGNSPLHF. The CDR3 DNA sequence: TGTGCCATCAGTGAGTCGGAACGGGGTAATTCACCCCTCCACTTT.

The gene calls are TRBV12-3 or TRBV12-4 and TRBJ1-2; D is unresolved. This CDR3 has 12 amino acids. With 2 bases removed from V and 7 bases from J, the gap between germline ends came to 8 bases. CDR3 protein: CASSLRKSGYTF. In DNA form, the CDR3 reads TGTGCCAGCAGTTTACGCAAGAGTGGCTACACCTTC.

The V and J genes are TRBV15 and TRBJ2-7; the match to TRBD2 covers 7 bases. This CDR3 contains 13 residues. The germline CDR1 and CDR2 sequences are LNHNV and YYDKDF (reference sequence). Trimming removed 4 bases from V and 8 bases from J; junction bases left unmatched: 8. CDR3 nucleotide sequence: TGTGCCACCAGCAAGCGGGGACGAGAAAAGCAGTACTTC. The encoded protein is CATSKRGREKQYF.

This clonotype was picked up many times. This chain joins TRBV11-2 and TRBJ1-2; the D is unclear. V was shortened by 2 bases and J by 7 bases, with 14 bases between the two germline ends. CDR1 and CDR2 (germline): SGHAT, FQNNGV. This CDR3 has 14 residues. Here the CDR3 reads CASSLLTPAGGYTF. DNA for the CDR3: TGTGCCAGCAGCTTACTAACCCCGGCAGGTGGCTACACCTTC.

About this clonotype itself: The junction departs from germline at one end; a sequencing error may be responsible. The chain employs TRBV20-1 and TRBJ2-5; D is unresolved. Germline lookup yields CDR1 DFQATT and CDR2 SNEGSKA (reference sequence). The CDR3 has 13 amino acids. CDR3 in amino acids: CSARGGDQKTQYF. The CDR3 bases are TGCAGTGCTAGAGGGGGTGACCAAAAGACCCAGTACTTC.

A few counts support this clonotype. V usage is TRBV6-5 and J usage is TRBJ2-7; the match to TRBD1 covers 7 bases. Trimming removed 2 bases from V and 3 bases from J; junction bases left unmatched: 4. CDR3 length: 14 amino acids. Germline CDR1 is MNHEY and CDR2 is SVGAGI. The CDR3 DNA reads TGTGCCAGCAGTTACACAGGGGAGAACTACGAGCAGTACTTC. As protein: CASSYTGENYEQYF.

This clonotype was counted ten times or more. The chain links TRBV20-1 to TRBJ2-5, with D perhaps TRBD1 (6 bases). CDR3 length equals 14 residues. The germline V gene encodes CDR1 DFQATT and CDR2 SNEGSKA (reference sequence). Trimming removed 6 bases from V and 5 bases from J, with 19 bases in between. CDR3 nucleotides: TGCAGTGCCCGGAGAGGGGGTCGGTTGGAGACCCAGTACTTC. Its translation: CSARRGGRLETQYF.